The entry below gives a single TCR beta chain sequence along with its context. Its antigen remains unknown. Unique molecular identifiers tagged the TCRbeta library. TCRdb re-analysed the PCR reads in MiXCR, keeping a single row per CDR3 protein. Of about 980,000 distinct CDR3 sequences listed, 25% to 30% were seen once; the top ten hold under 30%. The data were taken from a study of T-cell reconstitution after alpha-beta-depleted transplantation in children. Findings and limits, study-wide: Expanded graft clones numbering several hundred reportedly gave rise to alpha-beta T cells about two months after transplant. The main origin of T-cell counts and diversity one year after transplant was newly produced T cells.

This CDR3 spans 16 amino acids. V was shortened by 8 bases and J by 4 bases, with 22 bases between the two germline ends. Germline lookup yields CDR1 SGHTA and CDR2 FQGNSA. Sequencing was performed on PBMCs, mostly from graft donor cells, taken 360 days after TCRalphabeta/CD19-depleted stem cell transplant. The rearrangement uses TRBV7-2 and TRBJ2-3; D is perhaps TRBD1 (6 bases). This receptor was obtained from a boy under three years old who had a stem cell transplant for SCID, so the T cells may come from the graft donor. The chain's CDR3 is CASGKQGRQMADTQYF. The CDR3 region has the DNA TGTGCCAGCGGGAAACAGGGCCGGCAGATGGCAGATACGCAGTATTTT. The variable domain in full, with the rest retrieved from reference TRBV7-2 and TRBJ2-3, is GAGVSQSPSNKVTEKGKDVELRCDPISGHTALYWYRQSLGQGLEFLIYFQGNSAPDKSGLPSDRFSAERTGGSVSTLTIQRTQQEDSAVYLCASGKQGRQMADTQYFGPGTRLTVL.